This T cell receptor (beta chain) was sequenced during a study of blood T cells in healthy people across ages. Germline CDR1 reads SNHLY; CDR2 reads FYNNEI. CDR3 size: 14 residues. V was clipped by 8 bases and J by 0 bases, with 8 bases between them. Alongside a J-beta primer mix, a sample-barcoded 5' primer served in a second PCR lasting about 7 to 11 cycles. Every sample gave at least 2.5 million paired-end reads containing CDR3. TCRdb re-called the 5' RACE reads through MiXCR, storing one row per CDR3 protein. The table includes approximately 850,000 distinct CDR3 sequences, 58% detected once. This TCR derives from a man in his thirties or forties in good health. Sequencing was performed on blood. The chain couples TRBV2 to TRBJ1-6, with D tentatively TRBD1 (6 bases). CDR3 protein: CASGRGSYNSPLHF. The CDR3 region has the DNA TGTGCCAGCGGCAGGGGCTCCTATAATTCACCCCTCCACTTT.